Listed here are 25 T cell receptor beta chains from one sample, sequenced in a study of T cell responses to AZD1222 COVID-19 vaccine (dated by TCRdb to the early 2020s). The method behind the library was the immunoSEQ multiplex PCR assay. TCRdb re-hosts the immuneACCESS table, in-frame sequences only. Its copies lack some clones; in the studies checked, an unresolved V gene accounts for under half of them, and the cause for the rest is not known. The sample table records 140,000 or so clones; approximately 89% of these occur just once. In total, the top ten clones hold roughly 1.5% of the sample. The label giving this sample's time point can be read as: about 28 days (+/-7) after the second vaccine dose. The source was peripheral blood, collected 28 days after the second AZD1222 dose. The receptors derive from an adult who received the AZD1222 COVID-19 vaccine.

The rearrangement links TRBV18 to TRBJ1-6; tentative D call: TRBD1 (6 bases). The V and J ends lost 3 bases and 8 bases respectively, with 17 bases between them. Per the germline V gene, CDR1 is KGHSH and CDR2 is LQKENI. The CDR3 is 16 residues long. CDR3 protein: CASSPRGQAFDSPLHF. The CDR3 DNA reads TGTGCCAGCTCACCCCGGGGGCAGGCCTTCGATTCACCCCTCCACTTT. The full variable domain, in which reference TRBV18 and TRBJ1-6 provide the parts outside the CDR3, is NAGVMQNPRHLVRRRGQEARLRCSPMKGHSHVYWYRQLPEEGLKFMVYLQKENIIDESGMPKERFSAEFPKEGPSILRIQQVVRGDSAAYFCASSPRGQAFDSPLHFGNGTRLTVT.

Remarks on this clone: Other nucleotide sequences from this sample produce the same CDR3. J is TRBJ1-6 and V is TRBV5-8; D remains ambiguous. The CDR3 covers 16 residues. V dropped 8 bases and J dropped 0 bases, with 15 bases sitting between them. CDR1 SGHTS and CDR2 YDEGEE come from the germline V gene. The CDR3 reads CASRDVFSSYNSPLHF. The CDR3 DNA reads TGTGCCAGTAGGGATGTGTTTAGCTCCTATAATTCACCCCTCCACTTT.

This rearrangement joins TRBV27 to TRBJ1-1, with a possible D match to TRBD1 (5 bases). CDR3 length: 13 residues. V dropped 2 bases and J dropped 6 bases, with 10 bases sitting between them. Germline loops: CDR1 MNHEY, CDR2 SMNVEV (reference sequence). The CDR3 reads CASSLIWGAEAFF. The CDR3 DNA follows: TGTGCCAGCAGTTTAATATGGGGGGCTGAAGCTTTCTTT.

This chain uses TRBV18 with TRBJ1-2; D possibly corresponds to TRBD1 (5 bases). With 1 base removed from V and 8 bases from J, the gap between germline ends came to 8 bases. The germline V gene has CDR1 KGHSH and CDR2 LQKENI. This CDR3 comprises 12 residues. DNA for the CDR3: TGTGCCAGCTCACCACTGAGGGGAGGCTACACCTTC. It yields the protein CASSPLRGGYTF.

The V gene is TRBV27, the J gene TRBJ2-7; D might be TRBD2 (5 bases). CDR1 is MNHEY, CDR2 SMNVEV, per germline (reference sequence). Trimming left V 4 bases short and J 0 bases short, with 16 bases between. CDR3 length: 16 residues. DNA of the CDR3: TGTGCCAGCAGTTCCCACCTCAGCGGAAACTCCTACGAGCAGTACTTC. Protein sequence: CASSSHLSGNSYEQYF.

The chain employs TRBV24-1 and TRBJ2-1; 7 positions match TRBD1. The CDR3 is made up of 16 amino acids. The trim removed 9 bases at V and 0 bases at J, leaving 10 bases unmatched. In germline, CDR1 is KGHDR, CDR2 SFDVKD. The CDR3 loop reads CATAAETGDSYNEQFF. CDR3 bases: TGTGCCACCGCGGCCGAAACAGGGGACTCCTACAATGAGCAGTTCTTC.

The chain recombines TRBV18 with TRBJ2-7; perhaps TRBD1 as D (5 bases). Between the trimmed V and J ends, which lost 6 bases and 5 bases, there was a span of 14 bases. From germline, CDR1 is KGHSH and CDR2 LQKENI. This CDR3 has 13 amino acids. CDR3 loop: CASSMGQADEQYF. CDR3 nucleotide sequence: TGTGCCAGCTCGATGGGGCAGGCTGACGAGCAGTACTTC.

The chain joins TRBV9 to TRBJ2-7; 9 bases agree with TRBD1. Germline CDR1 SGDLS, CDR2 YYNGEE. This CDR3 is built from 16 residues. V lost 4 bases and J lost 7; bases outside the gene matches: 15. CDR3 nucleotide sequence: TGTGCCAGCAGCCCGCGATCACAGGGGGCCGTAATGGAGCAGTACTTC. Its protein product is CASSPRSQGAVMEQYF.

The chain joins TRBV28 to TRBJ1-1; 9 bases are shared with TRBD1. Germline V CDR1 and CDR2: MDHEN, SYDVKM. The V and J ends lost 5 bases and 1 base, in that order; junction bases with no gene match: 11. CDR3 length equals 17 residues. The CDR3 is CASSANGQGRPNTEAFF. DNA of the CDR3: TGTGCCAGCAGTGCAAACGGACAGGGGAGACCGAACACTGAAGCTTTCTTT.

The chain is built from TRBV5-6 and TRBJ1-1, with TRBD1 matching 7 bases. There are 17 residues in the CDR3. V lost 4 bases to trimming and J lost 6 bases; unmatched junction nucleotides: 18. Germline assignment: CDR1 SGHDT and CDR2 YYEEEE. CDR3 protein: CASSTPGYRGGSPEAFF. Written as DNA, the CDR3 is TGTGCCAGCAGCACACCTGGGTACAGGGGTGGAAGCCCTGAAGCTTTCTTT.

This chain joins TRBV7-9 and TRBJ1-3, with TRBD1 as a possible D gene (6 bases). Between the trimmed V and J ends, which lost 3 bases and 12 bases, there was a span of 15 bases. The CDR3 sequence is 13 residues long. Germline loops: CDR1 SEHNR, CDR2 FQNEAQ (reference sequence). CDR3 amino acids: CASSLRGKADIYF. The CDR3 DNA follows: TGTGCCAGCAGCTTGAGGGGGAAAGCGGACATATATTTT.

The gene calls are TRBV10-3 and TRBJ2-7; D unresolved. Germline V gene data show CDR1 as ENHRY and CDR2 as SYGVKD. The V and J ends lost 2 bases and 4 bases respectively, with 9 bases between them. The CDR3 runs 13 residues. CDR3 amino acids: CAISEARLYEQYF. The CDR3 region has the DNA TGTGCCATCAGTGAGGCGCGTTTATACGAGCAGTACTTC.

The CDR3 region is CASSILGLATSDTGELFF. The DNA of the CDR3 is TGTGCCAGTAGTATTTTAGGGCTAGCGACGAGCGACACCGGGGAGCTGTTTTTT. V is TRBV19 and J is TRBJ2-2; TRBD2 might be the D (6 bases). Trimming shortened V by 3 bases and J by 3 bases, and 20 bases separated the two germline ends. This CDR3 has 18 amino acids. CDR1 is LNHDA, CDR2 SQIVND, per germline (reference sequence).

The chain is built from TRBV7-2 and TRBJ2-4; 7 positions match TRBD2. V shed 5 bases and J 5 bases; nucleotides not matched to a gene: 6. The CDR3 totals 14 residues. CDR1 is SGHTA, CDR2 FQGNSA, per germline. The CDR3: CASSARTRENIQYF. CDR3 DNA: TGTGCCAGCAGCGCTCGGACTAGGGAAAACATTCAGTACTTC.

CDR3 loop: CASSLDGRPRNTIYF. In DNA form, the CDR3 reads TGCGCCAGCAGCTTGGATGGGCGCCCCCGAAACACCATATATTTT. The V gene is TRBV5-1, the J gene TRBJ1-3; D ambiguous. This CDR3 has 15 amino acids. Trimming stripped 0 bases from V and 5 bases from J, with 12 bases between. The germline CDR1 and CDR2 sequences are SGHRS and YFSETQ.

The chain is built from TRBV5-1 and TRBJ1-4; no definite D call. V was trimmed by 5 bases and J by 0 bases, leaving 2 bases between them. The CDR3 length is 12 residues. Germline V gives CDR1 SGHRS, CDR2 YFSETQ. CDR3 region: CASRSTNEKLFF. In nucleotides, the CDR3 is TGCGCCAGCAGATCAACTAATGAAAAACTGTTTTTT.

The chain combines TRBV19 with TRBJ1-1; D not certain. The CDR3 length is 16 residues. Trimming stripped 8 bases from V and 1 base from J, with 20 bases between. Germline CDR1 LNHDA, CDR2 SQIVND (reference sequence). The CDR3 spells CASLKPARKGNTEAFF. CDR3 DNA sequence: TGTGCCAGTTTGAAACCGGCCAGAAAAGGGAACACTGAAGCTTTCTTT.

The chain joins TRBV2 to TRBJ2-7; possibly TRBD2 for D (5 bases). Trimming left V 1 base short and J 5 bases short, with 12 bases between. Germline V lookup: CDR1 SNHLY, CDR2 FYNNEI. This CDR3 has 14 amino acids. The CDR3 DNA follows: TGTGCCAGCAGTGAAGGGCACAAGAGGGACGAGCAGTACTTC. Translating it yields CASSEGHKRDEQYF.

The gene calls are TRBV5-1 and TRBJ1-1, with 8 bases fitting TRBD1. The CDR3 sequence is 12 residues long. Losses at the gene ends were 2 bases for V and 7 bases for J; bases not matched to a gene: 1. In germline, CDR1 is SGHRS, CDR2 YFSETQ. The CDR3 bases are TGCGCCAGCAGCTTTGGGACAGGTGAAGCTTTCTTT. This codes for CASSFGTGEAFF.

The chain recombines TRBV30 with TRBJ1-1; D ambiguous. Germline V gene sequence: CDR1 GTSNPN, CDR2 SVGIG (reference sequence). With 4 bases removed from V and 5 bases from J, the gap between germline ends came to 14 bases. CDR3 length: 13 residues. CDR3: CAWTPSWETEAFF. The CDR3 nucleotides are TGTGCCTGGACACCCAGTTGGGAGACTGAAGCTTTCTTT.

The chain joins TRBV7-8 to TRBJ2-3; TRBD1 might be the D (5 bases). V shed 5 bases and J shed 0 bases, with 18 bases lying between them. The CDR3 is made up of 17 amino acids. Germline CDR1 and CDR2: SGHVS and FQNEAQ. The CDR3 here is CASSHSEIRGSTDTQYF. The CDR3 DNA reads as TGTGCCAGCAGCCACTCGGAAATAAGGGGAAGCACAGATACGCAGTATTTT. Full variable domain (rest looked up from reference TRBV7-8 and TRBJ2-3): GAGVSQSPRYKVAKRGQDVALRCDPISGHVSLFWYQQALGQGPEFLTYFQNEAQLDKSGLPSDRFFAERPEGSVSTLKIQRTQQEDSAVYLCASSHSEIRGSTDTQYFGPGTRLTVL.

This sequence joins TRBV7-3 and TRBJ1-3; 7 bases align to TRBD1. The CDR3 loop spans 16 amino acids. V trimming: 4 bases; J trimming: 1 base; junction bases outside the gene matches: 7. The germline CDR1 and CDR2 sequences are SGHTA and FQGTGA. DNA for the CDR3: TGTGCCAGCAGCTCACAGGGGAAGGAGTCTGGAAACACCATATATTTT. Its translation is CASSSQGKESGNTIYF. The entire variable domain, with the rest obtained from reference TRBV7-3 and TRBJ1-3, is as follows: GAGVSQTPSNKVTEKGKYVELRCDPISGHTALYWYRQSLGQGPEFLIYFQGTGAADDSGLPNDRFFAVRPEGSVSTLKIQRTERGDSAVYLCASSSQGKESGNTIYFGEGSWLTVV.

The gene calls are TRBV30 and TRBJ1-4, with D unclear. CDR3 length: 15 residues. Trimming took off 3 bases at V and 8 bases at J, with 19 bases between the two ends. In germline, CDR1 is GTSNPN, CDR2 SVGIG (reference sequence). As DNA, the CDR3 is TGTGCCTGGAGCTTTCAGGACGGGTTGGGGGAAAAACTGTTTTTT. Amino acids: CAWSFQDGLGEKLFF. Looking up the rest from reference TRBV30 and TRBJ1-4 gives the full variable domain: SQTIHQWPATLVQPVGSPLSLECTVEGTSNPNLYWYRQAAGRGLQLLFYSVGIGQISSEVPQNLSASRPQDRQFILSSKKLLLSDSGFYLCAWSFQDGLGEKLFFGSGTQLSVL.

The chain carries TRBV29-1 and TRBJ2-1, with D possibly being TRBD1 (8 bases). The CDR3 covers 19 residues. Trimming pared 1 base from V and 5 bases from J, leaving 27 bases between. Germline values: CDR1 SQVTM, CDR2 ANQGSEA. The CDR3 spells CSVEGLLSWTGRGHNEQFF. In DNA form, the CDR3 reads TGCAGCGTTGAAGGTCTCCTGAGCTGGACAGGGAGGGGCCACAATGAGCAGTTCTTC.

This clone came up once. CDR3 sequence: CASSQVPGTFYNEQFF. The DNA of the CDR3 is TGTGCCAGCAGCCAAGTACCCGGGACTTTCTACAATGAGCAGTTCTTC. The chain links TRBV14 to TRBJ2-1; perhaps TRBD2 as D (6 bases). The CDR3 contains 16 residues. Germline CDR1 SGHDN, CDR2 FVKESK. The V end was cut by 1 base, the J end by 3 bases, with 13 bases between.